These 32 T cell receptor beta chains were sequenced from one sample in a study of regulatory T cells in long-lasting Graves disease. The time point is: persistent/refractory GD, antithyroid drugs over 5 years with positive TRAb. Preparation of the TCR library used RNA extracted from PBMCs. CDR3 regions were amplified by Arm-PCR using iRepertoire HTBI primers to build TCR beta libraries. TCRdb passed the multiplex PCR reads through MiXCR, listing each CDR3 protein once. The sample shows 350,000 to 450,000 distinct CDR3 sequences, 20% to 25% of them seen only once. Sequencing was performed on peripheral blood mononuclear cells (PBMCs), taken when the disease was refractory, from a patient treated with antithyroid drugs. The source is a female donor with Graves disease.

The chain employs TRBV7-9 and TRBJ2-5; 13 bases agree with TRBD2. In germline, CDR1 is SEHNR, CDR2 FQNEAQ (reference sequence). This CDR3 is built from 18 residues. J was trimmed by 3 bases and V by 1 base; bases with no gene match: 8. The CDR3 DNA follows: TGTGCCAGCAGCTTAGGTCGGACTAGCGGGAGCGGGAAAGAGACCCAGTACTTC. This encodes CASSLGRTSGSGKETQYF.

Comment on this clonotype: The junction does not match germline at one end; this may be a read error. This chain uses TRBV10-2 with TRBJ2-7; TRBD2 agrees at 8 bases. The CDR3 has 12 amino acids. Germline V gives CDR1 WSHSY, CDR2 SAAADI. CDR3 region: CTSRVAGYEQYF. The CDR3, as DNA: TGCACCAGCAGAGTAGCGGGGTACGAGCAGTACTTC.

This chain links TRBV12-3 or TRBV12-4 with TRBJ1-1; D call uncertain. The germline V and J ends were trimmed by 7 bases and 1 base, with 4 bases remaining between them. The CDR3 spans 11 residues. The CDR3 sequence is CASKKNTEAFF. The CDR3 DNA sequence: TGTGCCAGCAAAAAGAACACTGAAGCTTTCTTT.

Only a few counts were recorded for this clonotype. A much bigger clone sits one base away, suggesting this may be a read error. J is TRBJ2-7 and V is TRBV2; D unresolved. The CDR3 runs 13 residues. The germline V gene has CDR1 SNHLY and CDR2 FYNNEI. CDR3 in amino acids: CASSRGPIYVQYF. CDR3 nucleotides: TGTGCCAGCAGCCGTGGGCCCATCTACGTGCAGTACTTC. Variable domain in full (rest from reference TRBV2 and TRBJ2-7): EPEVTQTPSHQVTQMGQEVILRCVPISNHLYFYWYRQILGQKVEFLVSFYNNEISEKSEIFDDQFSVERPDGSNFTLKIRSTKLEDSAMYFCASSRGPIYVQYFGPGTRLTVT.

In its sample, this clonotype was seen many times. Here the CDR3 reads CASSYPPGQPSYEQYF. The CDR3 region has the DNA TGTGCCAGCAGTTATCCCCCGGGACAGCCTTCCTACGAGCAGTACTTC. This chain links TRBV28 with TRBJ2-7, with TRBD1 identical over 7 bases. Trimming at V came to 4 bases and at J to 1 base, leaving 10 bases not matched to a gene. The CDR3 contains 16 residues. Per the germline V gene, CDR1 is MDHEN and CDR2 is SYDVKM. Full variable domain (outside the CDR3, taken from reference TRBV28 and TRBJ2-7): DVKVTQSSRYLVKRTGEKVFLECVQDMDHENMFWYRQDPGLGLRLIYFSYDVKMKEKGDIPEGYSVSREKKERFSLILESASTNQTSMYLCASSYPPGQPSYEQYFGPGTRLTVT.

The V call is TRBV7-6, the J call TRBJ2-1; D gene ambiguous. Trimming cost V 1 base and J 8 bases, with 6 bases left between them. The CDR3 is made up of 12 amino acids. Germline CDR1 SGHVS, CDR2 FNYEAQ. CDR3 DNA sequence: TGTGCCAGCAGCTTAGGAGGTCATGAGCAGTTCTTC. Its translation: CASSLGGHEQFF.

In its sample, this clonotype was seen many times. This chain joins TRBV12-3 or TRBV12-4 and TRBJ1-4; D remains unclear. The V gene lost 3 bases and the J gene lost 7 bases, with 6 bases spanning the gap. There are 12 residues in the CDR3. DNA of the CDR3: TGTGCCAGCAGTTTTTCGGTTGAAAAACTGTTTTTT. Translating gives CASSFSVEKLFF.

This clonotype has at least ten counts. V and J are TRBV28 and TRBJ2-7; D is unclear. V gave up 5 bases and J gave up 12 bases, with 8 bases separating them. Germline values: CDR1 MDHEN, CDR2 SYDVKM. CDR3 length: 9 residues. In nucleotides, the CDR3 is TGTGCCAGCAGTCGGATCTTGTACTTC. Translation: CASSRILYF.

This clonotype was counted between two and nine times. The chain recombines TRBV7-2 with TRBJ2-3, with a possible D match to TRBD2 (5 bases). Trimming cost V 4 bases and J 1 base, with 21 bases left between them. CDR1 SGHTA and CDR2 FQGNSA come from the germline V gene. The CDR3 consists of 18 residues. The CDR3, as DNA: TGTGCCAGCAGCTCTTTTACTAGGGCCCCCTTTGGCACAGATACGCAGTATTTT. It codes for CASSSFTRAPFGTDTQYF.

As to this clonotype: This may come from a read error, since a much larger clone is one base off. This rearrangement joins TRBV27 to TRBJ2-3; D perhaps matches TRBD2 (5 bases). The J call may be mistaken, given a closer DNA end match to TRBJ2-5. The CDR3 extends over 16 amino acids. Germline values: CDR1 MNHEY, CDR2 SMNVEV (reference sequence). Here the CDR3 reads CASSLHARVKSETQYF. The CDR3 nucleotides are TGTGCCAGCAGTTTACATGCGAGGGTGAAGTCAGAGACCCAGTACTTC.

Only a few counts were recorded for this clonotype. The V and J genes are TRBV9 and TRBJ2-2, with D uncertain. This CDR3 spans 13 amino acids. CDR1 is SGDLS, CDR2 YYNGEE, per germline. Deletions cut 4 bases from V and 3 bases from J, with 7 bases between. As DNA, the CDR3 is TGTGCCAGCAGCAACCGGGACACCGGGGAGCTGTTTTTT. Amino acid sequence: CASSNRDTGELFF.

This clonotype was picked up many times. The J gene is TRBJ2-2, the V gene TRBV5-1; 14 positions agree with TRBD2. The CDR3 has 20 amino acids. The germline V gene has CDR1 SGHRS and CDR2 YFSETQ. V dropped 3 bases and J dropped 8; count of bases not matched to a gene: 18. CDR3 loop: CASSSPGLAGANRIGGELFF. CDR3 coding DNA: TGCGCCAGCAGCTCGCCGGGACTAGCGGGAGCCAATCGGATTGGAGGGGAGCTGTTTTTT.

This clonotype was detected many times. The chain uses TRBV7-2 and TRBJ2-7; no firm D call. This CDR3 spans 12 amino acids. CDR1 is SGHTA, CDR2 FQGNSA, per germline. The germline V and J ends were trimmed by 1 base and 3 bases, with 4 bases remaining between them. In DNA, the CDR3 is TGTGCCAGCAGCTTAGATCACTACGAGCAGTACTTC. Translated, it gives CASSLDHYEQYF. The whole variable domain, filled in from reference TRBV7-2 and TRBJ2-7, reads GAGVSQSPSNKVTEKGKDVELRCDPISGHTALYWYRQSLGQGLEFLIYFQGNSAPDKSGLPSDRFSAERTGGSVSTLTIQRTQQEDSAVYLCASSLDHYEQYFGPGTRLTVT.

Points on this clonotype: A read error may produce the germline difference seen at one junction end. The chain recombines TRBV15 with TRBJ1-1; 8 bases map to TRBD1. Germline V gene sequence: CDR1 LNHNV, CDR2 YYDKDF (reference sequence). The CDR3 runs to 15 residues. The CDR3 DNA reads TGTGCCGCCAGCACGACGACAGGGGATAGAACTGAAGCTTTCTTT. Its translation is CAASTTTGDRTEAFF.

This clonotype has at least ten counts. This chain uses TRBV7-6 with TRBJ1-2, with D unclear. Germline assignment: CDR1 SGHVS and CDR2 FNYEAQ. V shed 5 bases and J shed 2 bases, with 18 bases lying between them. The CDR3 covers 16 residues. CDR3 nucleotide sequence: TGTGCCAGCAGCCCTACCCATCCCCTTCCGAACTATGGCTACACCTTC. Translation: CASSPTHPLPNYGYTF.

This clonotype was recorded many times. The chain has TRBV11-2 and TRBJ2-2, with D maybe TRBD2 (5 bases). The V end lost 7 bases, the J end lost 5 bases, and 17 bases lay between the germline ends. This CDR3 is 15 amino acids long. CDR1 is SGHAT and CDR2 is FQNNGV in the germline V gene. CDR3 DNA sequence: TGTGCCAGCACCAACACAAACCGGAGGACCGGGGAGCTGTTTTTT. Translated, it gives CASTNTNRRTGELFF.

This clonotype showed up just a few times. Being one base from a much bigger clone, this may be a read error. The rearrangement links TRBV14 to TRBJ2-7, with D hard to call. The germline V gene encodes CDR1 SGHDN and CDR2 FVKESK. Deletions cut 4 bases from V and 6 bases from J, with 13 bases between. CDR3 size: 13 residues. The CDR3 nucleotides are TGTGCCAGCAGCCCATGGTCAGTAGGCGAGCAGTACTTC. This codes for CASSPWSVGEQYF. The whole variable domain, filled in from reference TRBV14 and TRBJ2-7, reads EAGVTQFPSHSVIEKGQTVTLRCDPISGHDNLYWYRRVMGKEIKFLLHFVKESKQDESGMPNNRFLAERTGGTYSTLKVQPAELEDSGVYFCASSPWSVGEQYFGPGTRLTVT.

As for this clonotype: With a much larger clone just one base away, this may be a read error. The CDR3 reads CASSQDVGETQYF. CDR3 nucleotide sequence: TGTGCCAGCAGCCAAGATGTTGGGGAGACCCAGTACTTC. The chain carries TRBV4-2 and TRBJ2-5; D unclear. Trimming left V 0 bases short and J 5 bases short, with 7 bases between. This CDR3 comprises 13 residues. Germline assignment: CDR1 LGHNA and CDR2 YNFKEQ.

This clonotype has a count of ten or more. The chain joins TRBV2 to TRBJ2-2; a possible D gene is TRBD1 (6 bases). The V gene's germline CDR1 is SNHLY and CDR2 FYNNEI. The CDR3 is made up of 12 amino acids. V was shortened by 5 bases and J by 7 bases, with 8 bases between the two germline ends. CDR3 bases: TGTGCCAGCAGTTTACAGGGCGGGGAGCTGTTTTTT. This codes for CASSLQGGELFF.

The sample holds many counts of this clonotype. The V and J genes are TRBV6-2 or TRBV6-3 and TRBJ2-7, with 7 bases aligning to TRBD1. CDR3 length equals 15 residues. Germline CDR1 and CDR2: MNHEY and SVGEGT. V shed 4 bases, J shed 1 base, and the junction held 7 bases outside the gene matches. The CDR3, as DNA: TGTGCCAGCAGTTTCCCGGACAGGCCATCCTACGAGCAGTACTTC. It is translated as CASSFPDRPSYEQYF.

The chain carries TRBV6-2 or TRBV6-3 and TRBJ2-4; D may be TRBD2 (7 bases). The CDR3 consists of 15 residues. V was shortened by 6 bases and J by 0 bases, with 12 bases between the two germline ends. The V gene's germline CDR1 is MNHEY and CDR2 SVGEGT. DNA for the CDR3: TGTGCCAGCAGGGACAGCGGGATAGCCAAAAACATTCAGTACTTC. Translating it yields CASRDSGIAKNIQYF.

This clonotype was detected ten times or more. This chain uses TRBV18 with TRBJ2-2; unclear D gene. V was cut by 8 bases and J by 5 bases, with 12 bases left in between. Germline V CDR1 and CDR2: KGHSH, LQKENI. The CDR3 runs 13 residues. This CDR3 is CASSPGLTGELFF. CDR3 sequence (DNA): TGTGCCAGCAGCCCGGGTCTTACCGGGGAGCTGTTTTTT.

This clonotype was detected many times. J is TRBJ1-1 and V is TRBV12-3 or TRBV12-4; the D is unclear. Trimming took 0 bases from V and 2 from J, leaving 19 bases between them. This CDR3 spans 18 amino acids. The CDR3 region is CASSLALAPGHLNTEAFF. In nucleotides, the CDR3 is TGTGCCAGCAGTTTAGCCCTTGCACCCGGCCATCTTAACACTGAAGCTTTCTTT.

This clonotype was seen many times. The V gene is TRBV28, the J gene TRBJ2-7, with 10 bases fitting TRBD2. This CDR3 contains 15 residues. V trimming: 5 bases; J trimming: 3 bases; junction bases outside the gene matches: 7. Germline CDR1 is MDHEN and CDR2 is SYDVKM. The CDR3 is CASSVLAGGFYEQYF. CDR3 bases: TGTGCCAGCAGTGTTTTAGCGGGAGGTTTCTACGAGCAGTACTTC.

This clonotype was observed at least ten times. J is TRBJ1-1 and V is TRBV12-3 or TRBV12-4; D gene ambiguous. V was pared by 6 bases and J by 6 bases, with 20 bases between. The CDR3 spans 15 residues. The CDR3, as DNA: TGTGCCAGCAGCCCTGCGGACCCCGGGAGGGCTGAAGCTTTCTTT. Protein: CASSPADPGRAEAFF.

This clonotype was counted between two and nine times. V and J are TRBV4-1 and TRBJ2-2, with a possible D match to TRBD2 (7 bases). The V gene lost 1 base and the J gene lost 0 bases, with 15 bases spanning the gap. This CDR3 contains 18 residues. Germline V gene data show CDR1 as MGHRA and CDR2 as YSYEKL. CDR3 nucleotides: TGCGCCAGCAGCCAAGTTGAGGGGGGGGTCGCGAACACCGGGGAGCTGTTTTTT. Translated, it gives CASSQVEGGVANTGELFF.

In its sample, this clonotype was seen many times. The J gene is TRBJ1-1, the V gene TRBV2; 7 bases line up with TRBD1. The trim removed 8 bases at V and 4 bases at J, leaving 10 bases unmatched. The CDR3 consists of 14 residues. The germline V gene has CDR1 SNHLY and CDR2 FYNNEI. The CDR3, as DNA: TGTGCCAGCGGACTACAGGGGCGAGGCACTGAAGCTTTCTTT. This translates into CASGLQGRGTEAFF.

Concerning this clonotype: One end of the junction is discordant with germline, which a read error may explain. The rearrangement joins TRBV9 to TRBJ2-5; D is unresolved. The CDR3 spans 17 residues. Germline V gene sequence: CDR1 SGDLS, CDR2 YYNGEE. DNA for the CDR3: TGTACCAGCAGCGTAGTCGAAACGGGCCGTCAAGTGGAGACCCAGTACTTC. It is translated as CTSSVVETGRQVETQYF.

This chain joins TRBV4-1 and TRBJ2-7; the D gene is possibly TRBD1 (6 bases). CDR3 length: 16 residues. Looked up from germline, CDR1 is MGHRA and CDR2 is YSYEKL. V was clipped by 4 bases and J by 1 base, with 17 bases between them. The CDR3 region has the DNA TGCGCCAGCAGCCCCGCTTCGGACAGCTTTTCCTACGAGCAGTACTTC. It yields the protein CASSPASDSFSYEQYF.

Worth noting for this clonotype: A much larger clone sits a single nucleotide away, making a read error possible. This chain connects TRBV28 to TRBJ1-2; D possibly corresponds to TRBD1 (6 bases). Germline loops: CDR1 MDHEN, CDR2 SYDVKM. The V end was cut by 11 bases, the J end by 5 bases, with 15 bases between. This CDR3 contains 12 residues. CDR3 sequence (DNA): TGTGCCGGCACCCAAGGGGGTTATGGCTACACCTTC. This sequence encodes CAGTQGGYGYTF.

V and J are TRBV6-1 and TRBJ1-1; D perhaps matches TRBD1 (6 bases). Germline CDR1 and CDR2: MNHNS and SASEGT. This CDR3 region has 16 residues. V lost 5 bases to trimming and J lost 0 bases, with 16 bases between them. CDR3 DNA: TGTGCCAGCAGTCCCGCTCGGGGGGGCCTGAACACTGAAGCTTTCTTT. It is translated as CASSPARGGLNTEAFF.

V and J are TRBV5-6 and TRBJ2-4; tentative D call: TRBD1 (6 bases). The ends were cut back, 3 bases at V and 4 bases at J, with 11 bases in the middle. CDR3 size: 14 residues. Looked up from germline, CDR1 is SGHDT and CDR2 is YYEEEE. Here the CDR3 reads CASSYTGKKNIQYF. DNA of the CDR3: TGTGCCAGCAGCTACACAGGGAAAAAAAACATTCAGTACTTC.